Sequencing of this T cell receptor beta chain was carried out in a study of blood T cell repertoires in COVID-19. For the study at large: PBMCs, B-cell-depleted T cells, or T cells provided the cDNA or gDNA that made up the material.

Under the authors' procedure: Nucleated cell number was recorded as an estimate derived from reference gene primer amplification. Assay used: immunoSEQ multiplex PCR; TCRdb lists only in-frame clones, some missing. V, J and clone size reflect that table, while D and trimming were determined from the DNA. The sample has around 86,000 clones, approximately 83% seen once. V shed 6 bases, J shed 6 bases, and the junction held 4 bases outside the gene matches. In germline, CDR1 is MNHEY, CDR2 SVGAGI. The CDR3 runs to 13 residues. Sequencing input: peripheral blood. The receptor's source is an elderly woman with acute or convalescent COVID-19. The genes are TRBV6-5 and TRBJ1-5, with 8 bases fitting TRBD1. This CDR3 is CASRGQGSQPQHF. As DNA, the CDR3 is TGTGCCAGCAGAGGACAGGGAAGTCAGCCCCAGCATTTT.